The 23 T cell receptor beta chains below all came from one sample that was sequenced in a study of shared clonotypes between healthy human individuals. The table came from immunoSEQ multiplex PCR; TCRdb's copy has only in-frame clones and leaves some out. The sample records approximately 500,000 clones, 81% being singletons. The sequenced sample consisted of PBMCs. Every receptor here comes from a woman in her thirties or forties in good health. Some clones in this sample may be carry-over from other donors' samples.

As to this clone: It is likely a read error: a sequence one base away is far more abundant. Other DNA sequences within the sample encode an identical CDR3. The chain combines TRBV25-1 with TRBJ2-6, with D perhaps matching TRBD1 (6 bases). The CDR3 runs 17 residues. Germline V CDR1 and CDR2: MGHDK, SYGVNS. Between the trimmed V and J ends, which lost 2 bases and 7 bases, there was a span of 18 bases. The chain's CDR3 is CASSEVGTGTGANVLTF. The CDR3 coding sequence is TGTGCCAGCAGTGAAGTCGGTACAGGGACCGGTGCCAACGTCCTGACTTTC.

A remark on this clone: This may come from a read error, since a much larger clone is one base off. This CDR3 is also generated by other DNA sequences in the sample. The chain uses TRBV5-1 and TRBJ2-1; TRBD2 might be the D (5 bases). The length of the CDR3 is 14 residues. Between the trimmed V and J ends, which lost 0 bases and 5 bases, there was a span of 9 bases. The germline V gene encodes CDR1 SGHRS and CDR2 YFSETQ. CDR3 protein: CASSLGTGNNEQFF. The CDR3 DNA sequence: TGCGCCAGCAGCTTGGGGACGGGGAACAATGAGCAGTTCTTC.

V usage is TRBV19 and J usage is TRBJ2-7, with D unclear. V was trimmed by 0 bases and J by 0 bases, leaving 9 bases between them. This CDR3 is built from 15 residues. CDR1 and CDR2 (germline): LNHDA, SQIVND (reference sequence). DNA for the CDR3: TGTGCCAGTAGTATAGAGGTGGGCAGCTCCTACGAGCAGTACTTC. Translated, it gives CASSIEVGSSYEQYF.

This clone was detected only a few times. The chain carries TRBV7-8 and TRBJ2-1; 8 bases line up with TRBD1. Germline values: CDR1 SGHVS, CDR2 FQNEAQ. This CDR3 has 16 amino acids. With V trimmed by 0 bases and J by 2 bases, 3 bases remained unmatched. CDR3 in amino acids: CASSLARDRTYNEQFF. CDR3 nucleotide sequence: TGTGCCAGCAGCTTAGCCCGGGACAGGACCTACAATGAGCAGTTCTTC.

The chain joins TRBV28 to TRBJ2-7; perhaps TRBD2 as D (5 bases). The CDR3 sequence is 15 residues long. The germline V gene encodes CDR1 MDHEN and CDR2 SYDVKM. Trimming shortened V by 5 bases and J by 3 bases, and 17 bases separated the two germline ends. CDR3 amino acids: CASSPPYRGHYEQYF. In DNA, the CDR3 is TGTGCCAGCAGTCCCCCTTATCGGGGTCACTACGAGCAGTACTTC.

The chain links TRBV4-2 to TRBJ2-7, with D possibly matching TRBD2 (6 bases). The CDR3 length is 16 residues. V was trimmed by 2 bases and J by 3 bases, leaving 17 bases between them. Germline assignment: CDR1 LGHNA and CDR2 YNFKEQ. The CDR3 DNA follows: TGTGCCAGCAGCCAAACGCAACGGGACTCCTACTACGAGCAGTACTTC. Residues: CASSQTQRDSYYEQYF.

The gene calls are TRBV2 and TRBJ2-5; 7 bases agree with TRBD1. The germline V gene has CDR1 SNHLY and CDR2 FYNNEI. V trimming: 2 bases; J trimming: 4 bases; junction bases outside the gene matches: 1. This CDR3 spans 13 amino acids. Here the CDR3 DNA reads TGTGCCAGCAGTGAATACAGGGGAGAGACCCAGTACTTC. Its protein is CASSEYRGETQYF.

V gene TRBV10-3 combines with J gene TRBJ2-1, with 7 bases identical to TRBD2. The length of the CDR3 is 15 residues. Germline lookup yields CDR1 ENHRY and CDR2 SYGVKD. After removal of 2 bases from V and 4 bases from J, the junction contained 5 bases not matched to a gene. CDR3 coding DNA: TGTGCCATCAGTGAGGTCCTAGCGGATTACAATGAGCAGTTCTTC. This codes for CAISEVLADYNEQFF.

V usage is TRBV5-4 and J usage is TRBJ2-1; a weak D match, TRBD1 (5 bases). V was clipped by 3 bases and J by 9 bases, with 13 bases between them. Per the germline V gene, CDR1 is SGHNT and CDR2 is YYREEE (reference sequence). This CDR3 has 13 amino acids. The CDR3 bases are TGTGCCAGCAGCTCTGACAGAGAGCGTGAGCAGTTCTTC. Amino acids: CASSSDREREQFF. Based on the CDR3 plus reference TRBV5-4 and TRBJ2-1, the full variable domain is ETGVTQSPTHLIKTRGQQVTLRCSSQSGHNTVSWYQQALGQGPQFIFQYYREEENGRGNFPPRFSGLQFPNYSSELNVNALELDDSALYLCASSSDREREQFFGPGTRLTVL.

The rearrangement links TRBV11-2 to TRBJ1-2, with D perhaps matching TRBD1 (5 bases). CDR1 and CDR2 from the germline V gene are SGHAT and FQNNGV. This CDR3 comprises 17 residues. V dropped 5 bases and J dropped 3 bases, with 22 bases sitting between them. The CDR3 nucleotides are TGTGCCAGCAGCCCCATAATTGGGGGTCCTACGTACTATGGCTACACCTTC. Amino acids: CASSPIIGGPTYYGYTF.

The chain uses TRBV28 and TRBJ2-5; 7 bases map to TRBD2. CDR3 length: 14 residues. The J segment lost 5 bases and the V segment lost 5 bases, leaving 8 bases of the junction unmatched. Per germline, CDR1 MDHEN and CDR2 SYDVKM. In DNA form, the CDR3 reads TGTGCCAGCAGTCTGGCGGGAGTCACGGAGACCCAGTACTTC. Amino acid sequence: CASSLAGVTETQYF. Supplemented by reference TRBV28 and TRBJ2-5, the full variable domain reads DVKVTQSSRYLVKRTGEKVFLECVQDMDHENMFWYRQDPGLGLRLIYFSYDVKMKEKGDIPEGYSVSREKKERFSLILESASTNQTSMYLCASSLAGVTETQYFGPGTRLLVL.

The chain couples TRBV5-1 to TRBJ2-7, with 11 nucleotides matching TRBD1. This CDR3 is built from 16 residues. Trimming at V came to 4 bases and at J to 3 bases, leaving 9 bases not matched to a gene. The V gene's germline CDR1 is SGHRS and CDR2 YFSETQ. CDR3 DNA: TGCGCCAGCAGCCGGAAGCCGGGACAGGGGGGCTACGAGCAGTACTTC. Amino acids: CASSRKPGQGGYEQYF.

Only one count was recorded for this clone. A far larger clone is one nucleotide away, so this likely arose from a read error. The chain employs TRBV7-3 and TRBJ2-2; D is unclear. The length of the CDR3 is 14 residues. Germline lookup yields CDR1 SGHTA and CDR2 FQGTGA. The CDR3 DNA reads as TGTGCCAGCAGCTTATCCTCAAACACCTGGGAGCTGTTTTTT. Amino acids: CASSLSSNTWELFF. Combining the CDR3 with reference TRBV7-3 and TRBJ2-2 gives the whole variable domain GAGVSQTPSNKVTEKGKYVELRCDPISGHTALYWYRQSLGQGPEFLIYFQGTGAADDSGLPNDRFFAVRPEGSVSTLKIQRTERGDSAVYLCASSLSSNTWELFFGEGSRLTVL.

V gene TRBV5-1 combines with J gene TRBJ2-5; 13 nucleotides agree with TRBD2. Germline V gene data show CDR1 as SGHRS and CDR2 as YFSETQ. Losses at the gene ends were 4 bases for V and 4 bases for J; bases not matched to a gene: 4. The CDR3 runs to 15 residues. The CDR3 sequence: CASSRGTSGTETQYF. The CDR3 DNA reads TGCGCCAGCAGCAGGGGGACTAGCGGGACAGAGACCCAGTACTTC.

This chain uses TRBV5-4 with TRBJ2-2, with D perhaps TRBD1 (5 bases). Trimming left V 5 bases short and J 6 bases short, with 14 bases between. This CDR3 region has 14 residues. The V gene's germline CDR1 is SGHNT and CDR2 YYREEE (reference sequence). CDR3 protein: CASSPGRVAGELFF. CDR3 in DNA: TGTGCCAGCAGTCCCGGCAGGGTGGCCGGGGAGCTGTTTTTT.

This chain connects TRBV7-9 to TRBJ2-7; D possibly corresponds to TRBD2 (6 bases). CDR3 size: 12 residues. From germline, CDR1 is SEHNR and CDR2 FQNEAQ (reference sequence). Trimming took 6 bases from V and 9 from J, leaving 15 bases between them. DNA for the CDR3: TGTGCCAGCAGTTGGACTAACCTGGGGCAGTACTTC. This codes for CASSWTNLGQYF. Full variable domain (remainder filled in from reference TRBV7-9 and TRBJ2-7): DTGVSQNPRHKITKRGQNVTFRCDPISEHNRLYWYRQTLGQGPEFLTYFQNEAQLEKSRLLSDRFSAERPKGSFSTLEIQRTEQGDSAMYLCASSWTNLGQYFGPGTRLTVT.

Points on this clone: This probably arose from a read error, given a far larger clone one base away. Other DNA sequences within the sample encode an identical CDR3. The J gene is TRBJ2-7, the V gene TRBV7-9; TRBD1 agrees at 9 bases. The CDR3 runs to 13 residues. Germline loops: CDR1 SEHNR, CDR2 FQNEAQ (reference sequence). The CDR3 region has the DNA TGCGCCAGCAGCTCCAACAGGGGGCTTGAGCAGTACTTC. Amino acids: CASSSNRGLEQYF.

The chain links TRBV5-4 to TRBJ2-2; 7 bases fit TRBD2. The length of the CDR3 is 14 residues. The germline V gene encodes CDR1 SGHNT and CDR2 YYREEE (reference sequence). The J segment lost 5 bases and the V segment lost 4 bases, leaving 5 bases of the junction unmatched. DNA of the CDR3: TGTGCCAGCAGCCGCCCCGGGAGGACCGGGGAGCTGTTTTTT. Translated, it gives CASSRPGRTGELFF.

The chain joins TRBV6-5 to TRBJ2-7, with D hard to call. V was cut by 4 bases and J by 5 bases, with 15 bases left in between. CDR3 length equals 14 residues. CDR1 is MNHEY, CDR2 SVGAGI, per germline. As DNA, the CDR3 is TGTGCCAGCAGTTCATCTCCTCTCAGGAACGAGCAGTACTTC. Translating gives CASSSSPLRNEQYF.

This chain joins TRBV5-1 and TRBJ2-1, with D possibly being TRBD2 (5 bases). The CDR3 runs to 16 residues. Germline lookup yields CDR1 SGHRS and CDR2 YFSETQ. V was shortened by 2 bases and J by 8 bases, with 20 bases between the two germline ends. The CDR3 sequence is CASSFLSVGSDYEQFF. CDR3 nucleotide sequence: TGCGCCAGCAGCTTCCTTAGCGTCGGGTCCGATTATGAGCAGTTCTTC.

The rearrangement links TRBV25-1 to TRBJ2-5; D is unresolved. The CDR3 runs 13 residues. Trimming cost V 0 bases and J 4 bases, with 6 bases left between them. Germline V gives CDR1 MGHDK, CDR2 SYGVNS. The CDR3 bases are TGTGCCAGCAGTGAATACGGAGCAGAGACCCAGTACTTC. It is translated as CASSEYGAETQYF.

The CDR3 is CASSLAGQGNEQYF. CDR3 nucleotides: TGCGCCAGCAGCTTGGCGGGACAGGGGAACGAGCAGTACTTC. The chain joins TRBV5-1 to TRBJ2-7, with 10 bases aligning to TRBD1. This CDR3 has 14 amino acids. After removal of 0 bases from V and 5 bases from J, the junction contained 2 bases not matched to a gene. Germline assignment: CDR1 SGHRS and CDR2 YFSETQ.

Ten or more counts support this clone. The identical CDR3 is also encoded by other nucleotide sequences in the sample. This chain joins TRBV4-3 and TRBJ1-5, with a tentative D call TRBD1 (5 bases). V dropped 0 bases and J dropped 3 bases, with 12 bases sitting between them. CDR3 length: 16 residues. Germline V gene data show CDR1 as LGHNA and CDR2 as YSLEER. The CDR3 nucleotides read TGCGCCAGCAGCCAAGAACCGGGACGGAACAATCAGCCCCAGCATTTT. Its translation: CASSQEPGRNNQPQHF.